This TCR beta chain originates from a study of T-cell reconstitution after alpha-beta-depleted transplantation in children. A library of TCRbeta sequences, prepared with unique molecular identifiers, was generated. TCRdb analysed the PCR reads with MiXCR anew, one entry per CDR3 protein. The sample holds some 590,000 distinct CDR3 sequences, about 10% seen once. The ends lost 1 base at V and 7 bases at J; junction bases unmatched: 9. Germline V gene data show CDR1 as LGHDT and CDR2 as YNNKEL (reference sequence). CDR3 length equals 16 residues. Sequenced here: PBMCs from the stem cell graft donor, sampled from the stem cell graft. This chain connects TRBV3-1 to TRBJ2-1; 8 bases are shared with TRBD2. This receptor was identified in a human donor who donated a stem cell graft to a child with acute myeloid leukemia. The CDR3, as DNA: TGTGCCAGCAGCCAAGGGCCAGCGGGAGCCAGAAATGAGCAGTTCTTC. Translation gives CASSQGPAGARNEQFF.